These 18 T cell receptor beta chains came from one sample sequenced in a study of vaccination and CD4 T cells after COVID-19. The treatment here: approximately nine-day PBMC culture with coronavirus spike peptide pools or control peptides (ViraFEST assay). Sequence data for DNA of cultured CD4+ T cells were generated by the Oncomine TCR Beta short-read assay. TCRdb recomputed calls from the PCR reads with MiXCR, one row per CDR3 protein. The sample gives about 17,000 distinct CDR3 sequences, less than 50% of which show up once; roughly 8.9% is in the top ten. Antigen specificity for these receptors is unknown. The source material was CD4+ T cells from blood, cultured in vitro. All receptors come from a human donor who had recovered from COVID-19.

DNA of the CDR3: TGTGCCAGCCGGACTTGGCGGACAGGGATTTACGAGCAGTACTTC. This sequence encodes CASRTWRTGIYEQYF. The chain links TRBV6-1 to TRBJ2-7, with 8 bases lining up with TRBD1. Germline trimming cut 8 bases from V and 4 bases from J; bases unmatched to any gene: 13. CDR3 size: 15 residues. Germline V lookup: CDR1 MNHNS, CDR2 SASEGT.

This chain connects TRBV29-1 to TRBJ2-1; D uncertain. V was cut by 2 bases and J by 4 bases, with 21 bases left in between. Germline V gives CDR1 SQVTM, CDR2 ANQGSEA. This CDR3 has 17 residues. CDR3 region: CSVEKSGVFYDYNEQFF. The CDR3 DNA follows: TGCAGCGTTGAAAAGAGTGGCGTTTTCTACGATTACAATGAGCAGTTCTTC.

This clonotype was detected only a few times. CDR3 DNA sequence: TGTGCCAGCTTTTCGAGGCAAGAGACCCAGTACTTC. This codes for CASFSRQETQYF. The rearrangement uses TRBV6-1 and TRBJ2-5; D unresolved. This CDR3 contains 12 residues. With 8 bases removed from V and 2 bases from J, the gap between germline ends came to 9 bases. Germline CDR1 MNHNS, CDR2 SASEGT.

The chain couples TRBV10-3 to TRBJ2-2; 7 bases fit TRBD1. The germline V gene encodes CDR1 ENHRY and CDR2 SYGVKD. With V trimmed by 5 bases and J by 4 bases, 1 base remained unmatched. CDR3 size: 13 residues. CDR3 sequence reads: CAISRDSTGELFF. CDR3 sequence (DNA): TGTGCCATCAGTCGGGACAGCACCGGGGAGCTGTTTTTT.

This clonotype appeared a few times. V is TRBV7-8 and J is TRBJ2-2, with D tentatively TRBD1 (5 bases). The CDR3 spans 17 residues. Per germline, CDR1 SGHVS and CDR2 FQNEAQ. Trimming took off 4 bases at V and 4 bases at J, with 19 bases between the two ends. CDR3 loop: CASSSRASTPGTGELFF. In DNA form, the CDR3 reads TGTGCCAGCAGCTCCAGGGCCTCGACCCCCGGCACCGGGGAGCTGTTTTTT.

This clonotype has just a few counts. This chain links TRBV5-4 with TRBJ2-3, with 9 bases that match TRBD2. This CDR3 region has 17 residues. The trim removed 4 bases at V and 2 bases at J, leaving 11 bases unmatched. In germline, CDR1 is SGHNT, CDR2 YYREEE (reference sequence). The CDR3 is CASSGGSGRAITDTQYF. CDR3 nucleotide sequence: TGTGCCAGCAGCGGGGGTAGCGGGAGAGCGATCACAGATACGCAGTATTTT.

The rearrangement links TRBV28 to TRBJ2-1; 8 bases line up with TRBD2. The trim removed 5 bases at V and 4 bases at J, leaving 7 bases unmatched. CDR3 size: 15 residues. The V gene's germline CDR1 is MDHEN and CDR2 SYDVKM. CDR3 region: CASSPGRAGYNEQFF. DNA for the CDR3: TGTGCCAGCAGTCCCGGGAGGGCCGGGTACAATGAGCAGTTCTTC.

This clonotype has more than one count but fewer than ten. In DNA, the CDR3 is TGTGCCAGCAGTTCGCAGGGACAACCGAAACTAGCGAACACCGGGGAGCTGTTTTTT. Its protein product is CASSSQGQPKLANTGELFF. This rearrangement joins TRBV27 to TRBJ2-2; tentative D call: TRBD1 (6 bases). V gave up 4 bases and J gave up 0 bases, with 21 bases separating them. From germline, CDR1 is MNHEY and CDR2 SMNVEV (reference sequence). The CDR3 spans 19 residues.

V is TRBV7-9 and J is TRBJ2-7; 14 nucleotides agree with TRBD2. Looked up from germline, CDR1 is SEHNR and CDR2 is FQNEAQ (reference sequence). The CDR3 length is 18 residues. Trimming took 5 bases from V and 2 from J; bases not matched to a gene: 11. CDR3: CASSMDRGLAGATYEQYF. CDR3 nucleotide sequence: TGTGCCAGCAGCATGGACAGGGGACTAGCGGGAGCAACCTACGAGCAGTACTTC.

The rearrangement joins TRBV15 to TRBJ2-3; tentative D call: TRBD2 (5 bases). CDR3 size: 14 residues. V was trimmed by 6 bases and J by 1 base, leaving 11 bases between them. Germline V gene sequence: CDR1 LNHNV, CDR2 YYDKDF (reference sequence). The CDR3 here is CATRLDGGTDTQYF. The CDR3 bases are TGTGCCACCAGACTGGACGGGGGCACAGATACGCAGTATTTT.

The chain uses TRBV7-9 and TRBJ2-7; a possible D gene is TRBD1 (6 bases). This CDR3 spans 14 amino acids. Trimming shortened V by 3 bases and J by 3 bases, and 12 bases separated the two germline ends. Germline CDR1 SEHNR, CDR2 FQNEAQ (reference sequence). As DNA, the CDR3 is TGTGCCAGCAGCTTCCAGGGGCTTGGCTACGAGCAGTACTTC. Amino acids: CASSFQGLGYEQYF.

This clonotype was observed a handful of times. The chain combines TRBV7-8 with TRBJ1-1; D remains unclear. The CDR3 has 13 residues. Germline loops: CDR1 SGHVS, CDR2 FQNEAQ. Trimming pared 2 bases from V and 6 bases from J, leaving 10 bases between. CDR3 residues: CASSLYSGSEAFF. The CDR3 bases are TGTGCCAGCAGCTTATACAGCGGTTCTGAAGCTTTCTTT.

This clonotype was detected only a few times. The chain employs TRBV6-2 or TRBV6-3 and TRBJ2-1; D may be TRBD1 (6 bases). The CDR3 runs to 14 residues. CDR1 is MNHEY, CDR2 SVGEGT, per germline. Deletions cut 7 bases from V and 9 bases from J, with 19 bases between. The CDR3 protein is CASTQGQGWSEQFF. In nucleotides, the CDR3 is TGTGCCAGCACCCAAGGGCAGGGGTGGAGTGAGCAGTTCTTC.

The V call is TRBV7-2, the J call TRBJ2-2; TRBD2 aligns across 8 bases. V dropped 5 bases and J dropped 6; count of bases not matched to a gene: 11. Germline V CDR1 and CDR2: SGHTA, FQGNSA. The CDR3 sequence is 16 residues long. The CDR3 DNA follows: TGTGCCAGCAGCCGCGCCAGCGGGAGTTCCCCCGGGGAGCTGTTTTTT. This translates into CASSRASGSSPGELFF.

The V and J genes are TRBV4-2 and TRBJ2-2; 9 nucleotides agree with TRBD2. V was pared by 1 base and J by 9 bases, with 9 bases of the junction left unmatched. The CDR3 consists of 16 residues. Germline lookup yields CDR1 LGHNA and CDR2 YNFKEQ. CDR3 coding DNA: TGTGCCAGCAGCCAAGTGGGTCTAGCGGGACTGAGGGAGCTGTTTTTT. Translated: CASSQVGLAGLRELFF.

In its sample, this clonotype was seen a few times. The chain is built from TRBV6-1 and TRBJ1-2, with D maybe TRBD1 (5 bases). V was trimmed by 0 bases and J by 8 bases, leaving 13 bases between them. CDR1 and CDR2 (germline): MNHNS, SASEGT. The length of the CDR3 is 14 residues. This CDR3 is CASSEAPGGRGYTF. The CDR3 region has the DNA TGTGCCAGCAGTGAAGCGCCGGGGGGTCGGGGCTACACCTTC.

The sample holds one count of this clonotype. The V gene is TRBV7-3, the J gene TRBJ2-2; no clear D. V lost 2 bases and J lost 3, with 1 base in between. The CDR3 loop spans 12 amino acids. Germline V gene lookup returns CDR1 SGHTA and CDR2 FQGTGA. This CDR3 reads CASSLDTGELFF. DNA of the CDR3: TGTGCCAGCAGCTTAGACACCGGGGAGCTGTTTTTT.

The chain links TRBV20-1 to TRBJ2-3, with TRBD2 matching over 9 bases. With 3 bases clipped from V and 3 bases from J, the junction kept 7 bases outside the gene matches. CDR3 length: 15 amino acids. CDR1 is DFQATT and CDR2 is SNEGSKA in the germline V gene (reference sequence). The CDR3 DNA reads TGCAGTGCTAGTTCCACTAGCGGGTATACAGATACGCAGTATTTT. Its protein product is CSASSTSGYTDTQYF.